The 3 T cell receptor beta chains presented below share a single source sample, sequenced in a study of cytomegalovirus exposure and HLA in healthy donors (TCRdb year 2017). Library preparation employed the immunoSEQ multiplex PCR assay. For the multiplex PCR, a mixture combining 60 forward primers for TCR Vbeta segments and 13 reverse primers for TCR Jbeta segments was used. The immuneACCESS repertoire file appears here via TCRdb, limited to in-frame rearrangements. These files lack a portion of the clones; in checked studies, under half of the deficit traces to unresolved V genes, and the cause of the others is not known. Across this sample there are 200,000 to 250,000 clones, with 75% to 85% seen only once. The ten largest clones add up to 2.5% to 3% of the sample. Sequenced: PBMCs. The receptors shown here come from a woman aged 55-69 years in good health and CMV-seropositive.

The chain carries TRBV10-2 and TRBJ2-5; 7 nucleotides match TRBD2. This CDR3 is 16 amino acids long. Germline V lookup: CDR1 WSHSY, CDR2 SAAADI. Unmatched junction bases numbered 15, after V lost 10 bases and J lost 1 base. The CDR3 is CATIPLSGLLQETQYF. The CDR3, as DNA: TGCGCCACCATTCCTCTATCGGGACTACTCCAAGAGACCCAGTACTTC.

A single count supports this clone. The chain couples TRBV7-2 to TRBJ1-6; 11 bases match TRBD1. The CDR3 has 15 residues. From germline, CDR1 is SGHTA and CDR2 FQGNSA. The junction had 5 bases not matched to a gene; V was cut back by 4 bases and J by 9 bases. CDR3 in amino acids: CASSSTGTGGSPLHF. DNA for the CDR3: TGTGCCAGCAGCTCGACTGGGACAGGGGGTTCACCCCTCCACTTT.

The V and J genes are TRBV4-2 and TRBJ1-1; TRBD1 aligns across 8 bases. The CDR3 extends over 16 amino acids. After removal of 3 bases from V and 0 bases from J, the junction contained 6 bases not matched to a gene. Germline CDR1 is LGHNA and CDR2 is YNFKEQ. CDR3 protein: CASSQAWTGMNTEAFF. In DNA, the CDR3 is TGTGCCAGCAGCCAGGCCTGGACAGGGATGAACACTGAAGCTTTCTTT.